These 4 T cell receptor beta chains came from one sample sequenced in a study of T cells in tuberculosis. Libraries were prepared by immunoSEQ multiplex PCR; TCRdb keeps only in-frame clonotypes and omits some of them. The table shows under 40,000 clones, with approximately 93% occurring only once. The sequencing sample was made of PBMCs. The receptors shown here come from a donor aged 10 to 29 with latent tuberculosis or without tuberculosis infection.

The chain joins TRBV6-5 to TRBJ1-5; TRBD1 agrees at 10 bases. This CDR3 has 14 amino acids. Trimming removed 6 bases from V and 6 bases from J; junction bases left unmatched: 5. Germline V gene data show CDR1 as MNHEY and CDR2 as SVGAGI. CDR3 sequence (DNA): TGTGCCAGCAGGCGACAGGGGGCAGGTCAGCCCCAGCATTTT. The encoded protein is CASRRQGAGQPQHF.

The chain has TRBV7-3 and TRBJ2-7, with TRBD1 identical over 10 bases. The CDR3 contains 21 residues. Germline V gives CDR1 SGHTA, CDR2 FQGTGA. With 0 bases clipped from V and 5 bases from J, the junction kept 22 bases outside the gene matches. CDR3 DNA: TGTGCCAGCAGCTTAACGTGGCCGCGCCCCGGGACAGGGGAGCTCGAGGACGAGCAGTACTTC. As protein: CASSLTWPRPGTGELEDEQYF.

The genes are TRBV11-2 and TRBJ2-7; TRBD1 might be the D (6 bases). Trimming pared 5 bases from V and 3 bases from J, leaving 17 bases between. The germline CDR1 and CDR2 sequences are SGHAT and FQNNGV. The CDR3 length is 15 residues. CDR3 bases: TGTGCCAGCAGCCCGACCACCGGACAGAGCTACGAGCAGTACTTC. This encodes CASSPTTGQSYEQYF. Drawing the rest from reference TRBV11-2 and TRBJ2-7, the complete variable domain is EAGVAQSPRYKIIEKRQSVAFWCNPISGHATLYWYQQILGQGPKLLIQFQNNGVVDDSQLPKDRFSAERLKGVDSTLKIQPAKLEDSAVYLCASSPTTGQSYEQYFGPGTRLTVT.

This clone was seen a handful of times. The chain links TRBV14 to TRBJ2-3; 7 nucleotides match TRBD2. This CDR3 region has 14 residues. V was clipped by 5 bases and J by 2 bases; unmatched bases: 4. Germline loops: CDR1 SGHDN, CDR2 FVKESK. Here the CDR3 reads CASSWTRVTDTQYF. DNA of the CDR3: TGTGCCAGCAGCTGGACTAGAGTCACAGATACGCAGTATTTT.